Each of the 29 T cell receptor beta chains below was sequenced from the same sample in a study of response to subunit inactivated influenza vaccine. TCRdb reprocessed the RT-PCR reads via MiXCR and lists one record per CDR3 protein. The sample has around 580,000 distinct CDR3 sequences; 14% are singletons. Here the sequenced sample was PBMCs from blood, taken roughly 12 days after vaccination. The receptors originated from a man aged 45 to 65 who received an inactivated influenza vaccine.

The rearrangement links TRBV6-2 or TRBV6-3 to TRBJ2-7; 10 nucleotides line up with TRBD2. The V and J ends lost 6 bases and 6 bases, in that order; junction bases with no gene match: 8. The germline V gene encodes CDR1 MNHEY and CDR2 SVGEGT. This CDR3 is built from 14 residues. The CDR3 nucleotides are TGTGCCAGCAGGACCTCTAGCGGGAGCTCCGAGCAGTACTTC. This gives the protein CASRTSSGSSEQYF.

About this clonotype itself: An end of the junction differs from the germline gene, which may be a read error. The chain links TRBV7-7 to TRBJ1-4; D is ambiguous. The CDR3 is 17 amino acids. CDR1 SSHAT and CDR2 FNYEAQ come from the germline V gene (reference sequence). CDR3 bases: TGTGCTAGCAGCCCCGCAGACCCTACAGCAAACCTTGAAAAACTGTTTTTT. It translates to CASSPADPTANLEKLFF.

This rearrangement joins TRBV7-9 to TRBJ2-7, with 8 bases fitting TRBD1. V trimming: 3 bases; J trimming: 5 bases; junction bases outside the gene matches: 9. Germline V gives CDR1 SEHNR, CDR2 FQNEAQ (reference sequence). This CDR3 is 15 amino acids long. CDR3 bases: TGTGCCAGCAGCTTCTGGACAGGGTTGTTCCACGAGCAGTACTTC. It encodes CASSFWTGLFHEQYF.

This clonotype was seen many times. The V call is TRBV5-6, the J call TRBJ2-1, with D possibly TRBD2 on 6 matching bases. Germline CDR1 is SGHDT and CDR2 is YYEEEE. Trimming took 1 base from V and 7 from J, leaving 15 bases between them. The CDR3 runs to 15 residues. The DNA of the CDR3 is TGTGCCAGCAGCTTGTTGGAGGGGTCGGCGAATGAGCAGTTCTTC. Translating gives CASSLLEGSANEQFF.

This clonotype was seen at least ten times. This chain joins TRBV6-5 and TRBJ2-5; D gene ambiguous. CDR3 length: 13 amino acids. Germline assignment: CDR1 MNHEY and CDR2 SVGAGI. V dropped 4 bases and J dropped 4 bases, with 10 bases sitting between them. CDR3 in amino acids: CASSSRPLETQYF. The DNA of the CDR3 is TGTGCCAGCAGTTCGAGGCCGTTAGAGACCCAGTACTTC.

There are a few counts of this clonotype. V is TRBV20-1 and J is TRBJ1-1, with a tentative D call TRBD1 (5 bases). V was clipped by 0 bases and J by 7 bases, with 12 bases between them. This CDR3 is 13 amino acids long. Germline V gives CDR1 DFQATT, CDR2 SNEGSKA (reference sequence). CDR3 region: CSARDPRGLEAFF. The CDR3 coding sequence is TGCAGTGCTAGAGACCCCCGGGGACTTGAAGCTTTCTTT.

In this sample, this clonotype turned up a few times. V is TRBV9 and J is TRBJ2-7; 9 bases are a match to TRBD1. CDR3 length equals 17 residues. With 2 bases clipped from V and 3 bases from J, the junction kept 12 bases outside the gene matches. From germline, CDR1 is SGDLS and CDR2 YYNGEE. CDR3 sequence (DNA): TGTGCCAGCAGCGTGGCTACAATGGGACAGGGCTACTACGAGCAGTACTTC. It translates to CASSVATMGQGYYEQYF.

This clonotype was counted only a few times. The rearrangement uses TRBV7-2 and TRBJ1-1; tentatively, D is TRBD1 (5 bases). V gave up 5 bases and J gave up 7 bases, with 17 bases separating them. This CDR3 is 14 amino acids long. Germline loops: CDR1 SGHTA, CDR2 FQGNSA. The CDR3 sequence is CASSNGGIGVEAFF. The CDR3 DNA sequence: TGTGCCAGCAGCAATGGGGGGATCGGGGTTGAAGCTTTCTTT.

This clonotype was counted once. The V call is TRBV20-1, the J call TRBJ2-1, with TRBD2 matching 10 bases. The CDR3 runs to 15 residues. Germline CDR1 DFQATT, CDR2 SNEGSKA (reference sequence). Unmatched junction bases numbered 2, after V lost 1 base and J lost 2 bases. The CDR3 loop reads CSARVGLAAYNEQFF. The CDR3 coding sequence is TGCAGTGCTAGAGTTGGACTAGCGGCCTACAATGAGCAGTTCTTC.

This clonotype was detected a few times. The chain links TRBV28 to TRBJ2-3; D assignment may be TRBD1 or TRBD2 (6 bases each). This CDR3 contains 15 residues. V lost 8 bases to trimming and J lost 0 bases, with 15 bases between them. Germline loops: CDR1 MDHEN, CDR2 SYDVKM. The CDR3: CASAGRTDSTDTQYF. In DNA form, the CDR3 reads TGTGCCAGCGCGGGGCGGACAGATAGCACAGATACGCAGTATTTT.

Only one count was recorded for this clonotype. This rearrangement joins TRBV20-1 to TRBJ2-6; 9 bases map to TRBD2. CDR1 and CDR2 (germline): DFQATT, SNEGSKA (reference sequence). The junction had 17 bases not matched to a gene; V was cut back by 4 bases and J by 1 base. This CDR3 region has 20 residues. The CDR3 nucleotides read TGCAGTGCTATCAGGGGGGGCGCATCGGCGGGAGGGTCTGGGGCCAACGTCCTGACTTTC. It is translated as CSAIRGGASAGGSGANVLTF.

There are a few counts of this clonotype. V is TRBV29-1 and J is TRBJ2-1, with 14 bases identical to TRBD2. This CDR3 comprises 17 residues. V was clipped by 7 bases and J by 0 bases; unmatched bases: 8. Germline V CDR1 and CDR2: SQVTM, ANQGSEA. CDR3 region: CSAGLAGDVSSYNEQFF. For the CDR3, the DNA is TGCAGCGCGGGACTAGCGGGAGACGTAAGCTCCTACAATGAGCAGTTCTTC.

This clonotype has only a few counts. V and J are TRBV2 and TRBJ2-7; D unresolved. The CDR3 spans 12 residues. The V end lost 7 bases, the J end lost 2 bases, and 9 bases lay between the germline ends. Per the germline V gene, CDR1 is SNHLY and CDR2 is FYNNEI. The CDR3: CASTWQTYEQYF. CDR3 sequence (DNA): TGTGCCAGCACTTGGCAAACCTACGAGCAGTACTTC. Using reference TRBV2 and TRBJ2-7 for the parts outside the CDR3, the full variable domain is EPEVTQTPSHQVTQMGQEVILRCVPISNHLYFYWYRQILGQKVEFLVSFYNNEISEKSEIFDDQFSVERPDGSNFTLKIRSTKLEDSAMYFCASTWQTYEQYFGPGTRLTVT.

The V call is TRBV5-6, the J call TRBJ2-5; TRBD1 matches at 9 bases. The trim removed 0 bases at V and 7 bases at J, leaving 7 bases unmatched. Per the germline V gene, CDR1 is SGHDT and CDR2 is YYEEEE. The CDR3 loop spans 15 amino acids. CDR3 residues: CASSLVGTGIVTQYF. In DNA form, the CDR3 reads TGTGCCAGCAGCTTGGTAGGGACAGGGATTGTGACCCAGTACTTC.

This chain uses TRBV29-1 with TRBJ1-5; possible D gene TRBD1, 6 bases. The CDR3 length is 13 residues. CDR1 is SQVTM, CDR2 ANQGSEA, per germline. Trimming pared 4 bases from V and 6 bases from J, leaving 13 bases between. The CDR3 DNA reads TGCAGCGTTGGGGGGCACCAAGGTCAGCCCCAGCATTTT. Its translation: CSVGGHQGQPQHF.

This chain links TRBV20-1 with TRBJ2-1; D ambiguous. The CDR3 length is 13 residues. The germline V gene has CDR1 DFQATT and CDR2 SNEGSKA (reference sequence). With 0 bases removed from V and 10 bases from J, the gap between germline ends came to 13 bases. The CDR3 protein is CSARELGENEQFF. CDR3 coding DNA: TGCAGTGCTAGAGAGCTCGGAGAGAACGAGCAGTTCTTC.

This chain joins TRBV3-1 and TRBJ2-5; D remains ambiguous. Germline assignment: CDR1 LGHDT and CDR2 YNNKEL (reference sequence). This CDR3 is 16 amino acids long. Trimming left V 1 base short and J 0 bases short, with 12 bases between. CDR3 loop: CASSQGIRRYQETQYF. CDR3 sequence (DNA): TGTGCCAGCAGCCAAGGGATTAGGAGATACCAAGAGACCCAGTACTTC.

This clonotype was seen more than once but under ten times. This chain connects TRBV11-3 to TRBJ2-1; TRBD1 matches at 12 bases. The CDR3 runs to 16 residues. Trimming took 5 bases from V and 6 from J; bases not matched to a gene: 8. In germline, CDR1 is SGHNT, CDR2 YENEEA. CDR3 sequence (DNA): TGTGCCAGCAGCAGCAGATCGGGACAGGGGGCCAATGAGCAGTTCTTC. Its translation is CASSSRSGQGANEQFF.

The rearrangement uses TRBV5-5 and TRBJ1-2; TRBD1 agrees at 7 bases. V lost 3 bases and J lost 4; bases outside the gene matches: 6. CDR1 is SGHKS, CDR2 YYEKEE, per germline (reference sequence). The CDR3 contains 14 residues. Here the CDR3 DNA reads TGTGCCAGCAGCTGGGAACAGGGGAGCTATGGCTACACCTTC. It specifies CASSWEQGSYGYTF.

V is TRBV12-3 or TRBV12-4 and J is TRBJ2-3; 7 bases are shared with TRBD1. The J segment lost 1 base and the V segment lost 3 bases, leaving 7 bases of the junction unmatched. CDR3 size: 16 residues. The CDR3 spells CASSLAGTVRTDTQYF. The CDR3 region has the DNA TGTGCCAGCAGTTTGGCCGGGACAGTCCGCACAGATACGCAGTATTTT.

The rearrangement joins TRBV12-3 or TRBV12-4 to TRBJ2-7; D perhaps matches TRBD2 (6 bases). The V end was cut by 3 bases, the J end by 0 bases, with 9 bases between. The CDR3 contains 14 residues. The CDR3 reads CASSFGGPSYEQYF. CDR3 sequence (DNA): TGTGCCAGCAGTTTCGGGGGTCCCTCCTACGAGCAGTACTTC.

V and J are TRBV4-2 and TRBJ2-5; D gene ambiguous. V gave up 0 bases and J gave up 5 bases, with 7 bases separating them. The length of the CDR3 is 13 residues. Germline V gives CDR1 LGHNA, CDR2 YNFKEQ. CDR3 in amino acids: CASSQDPFETQYF. CDR3 coding DNA: TGTGCCAGCAGCCAAGATCCCTTCGAGACCCAGTACTTC.

This clonotype was counted at least ten times. The chain couples TRBV6-2 or TRBV6-3 to TRBJ2-7; 11 bases match TRBD1. The CDR3 is 19 residues long. The V and J ends lost 9 bases and 2 bases, in that order; junction bases with no gene match: 21. From germline, CDR1 is MNHEY and CDR2 SVGEGT. The CDR3 loop is CARRRRGQGARREAYEQYF. Written as DNA, the CDR3 is TGTGCCAGACGTCGCCGAGGACAGGGGGCGCGTAGAGAGGCCTACGAGCAGTACTTC.

This clonotype was counted between two and nine times. In DNA form, the CDR3 reads TGTGCCAGCAGCGTCGGACTGCTCGGCTACGAGCAGTACTTC. Residues: CASSVGLLGYEQYF. The V call is TRBV9, the J call TRBJ2-7; D is possibly TRBD2 (5 bases). This CDR3 is 14 amino acids long. The V gene's germline CDR1 is SGDLS and CDR2 YYNGEE. V was cut by 2 bases and J by 3 bases, with 12 bases left in between. Drawing the rest from reference TRBV9 and TRBJ2-7, the complete variable domain is DSGVTQTPKHLITATGQRVTLRCSPRSGDLSVYWYQQSLDQGLQFLIQYYNGEERAKGNILERFSAQQFPDLHSELNLSSLELGDSALYFCASSVGLLGYEQYFGPGTRLTVT.

V and J are TRBV7-9 and TRBJ1-2, with a weak D call TRBD1 (5 bases). Trimming took 3 bases from V and 8 from J, leaving 13 bases between them. Germline V gives CDR1 SEHNR, CDR2 FQNEAQ (reference sequence). CDR3 length: 13 amino acids. CDR3 loop: CASSLGPDQGYTF. The CDR3 coding sequence is TGTGCCAGCAGCTTGGGACCGGACCAGGGCTACACCTTC.

This clonotype came up a few times. The chain has TRBV5-1 and TRBJ1-6; tentatively, D is TRBD1 (5 bases). Trimming pared 0 bases from V and 7 bases from J, leaving 14 bases between. The CDR3 contains 16 residues. Per germline, CDR1 SGHRS and CDR2 YFSETQ. The chain's CDR3 is CASSLEGQIGNSPLHF. CDR3 coding DNA: TGCGCCAGCAGCTTGGAGGGGCAGATTGGAAATTCACCCCTCCACTTT.

A single count supports this clonotype. The genes are TRBV9 and TRBJ2-7; TRBD1 aligns across 8 bases. Unmatched junction bases numbered 8, after V lost 3 bases and J lost 6 bases. The CDR3 is 14 residues long. The germline CDR1 and CDR2 sequences are SGDLS and YYNGEE. As DNA, the CDR3 is TGTGCCAGCAGCGACCTCGGACAGGGCGGCGAGCAGTACTTC. Translation gives CASSDLGQGGEQYF.

Details on this clonotype: A read error may explain this, as a much larger clone is one base away. This rearrangement joins TRBV28 to TRBJ2-5; D is unresolved. The CDR3 covers 13 residues. With 2 bases removed from V and 5 bases from J, the gap between germline ends came to 9 bases. In germline, CDR1 is MDHEN, CDR2 SYDVKM. The CDR3 region is CASSLIGHETQYF. For the CDR3, the DNA is TGTGCCAGCAGTTTAATTGGCCACGAGACCCAGTACTTC.

This clonotype occurred a few times. The V and J genes are TRBV28 and TRBJ2-2, with 8 bases that match TRBD2. Trimming at V came to 7 bases and at J to 4 bases, leaving 8 bases not matched to a gene. CDR1 MDHEN and CDR2 SYDVKM come from the germline V gene. This CDR3 has 15 amino acids. The CDR3 DNA is TGTGCCAGCATCCCGGGAGGGATGAGCACCGGGGAGCTGTTTTTT. It is translated as CASIPGGMSTGELFF.